This entry is about one TCR beta chain. Its recognized antigen is unknown. The sample holds no much larger clone one base away, and base qualities are not on file. This specimen comes from a study of identical twins (dated by TCRdb to about 2016). With regard to the full study: The study deep-sequenced TCR alpha and beta repertoires from monozygotic twins, unrelated adults of various ages and cord blood to test whether fetal clonotypes persist. To rule out contamination, replicate twin experiments were performed at different times with different library preparation protocols. Study-level results and caveats: In monozygotic twins, recombination models systematically underestimated out-of-frame TCR alpha sharing, but the models matched the sharing seen between unrelated individuals. Invariant T cells such as MAIT and iNKT could partly confound zero-insertion analyses, though diverse VJ usage argued against this for most clonotypes. In beta out-of-frame sequences, excess twin sharing was weaker, because having fewer shared sequences lowered the signal-to-noise ratio. Compared with coincidental sharing between unrelated individuals, out-of-frame TCR alpha sequences shared between twins had an excess of sequences with low generation probability. Because the same donors could not be followed over many years, conclusions were based on cross-sectional statistical analysis. Abundant cord blood beta clonotypes had fewer insertions, young adult naive repertoires showed a similar but weaker trend, and memory repertoires showed no such trend.

The method behind the library was 5' RACE. Instrument used: Illumina HiSeq 2000. Template switching introduced a universal primer binding site; the final cDNA contained a unique molecular identifier, enabling accurate counting of TCR cDNA molecules. First-strand cDNA for TCR alpha and beta chains was synthesized from specific primers in the conserved constant-segment region. To control for contamination, each cDNA library was double barcoded with a SMART-Mk sample barcode plus Illumina barcodes. TruSeq adapter sequences along with Illumina sample barcodes were introduced in two successive PCR steps. The Illumina HiSeq platform was used with custom primers to sequence TCR alpha and beta cDNA libraries. The source study handled its data this way. Raw reads were processed with MiGEC to extract unique molecular identifiers, and MiXCR was used to determine CDR3 positions. For each individual, recombination models were inferred using an EM algorithm with the repgenHMM and IGoR tools. The tcR package in R was used for shared clonotype analysis, with sharing normalized by the product of cloneset sizes. To study raw recombination without the effects of thymic and clonal selection, out-of-frame nonproductive sequences were analyzed. TCRdb trimmed public reads at Q25 via fastp, called clones via MiXCR and kept in-frame beta chains. Identical CDR3 protein sequences are pooled into one entry, listed with their most common genes and DNA. TCRdb's processing, not the authors', yielded these V and J calls. The sample profile shows about 340,000 distinct CDR3 sequences; approximately 13% of them were found once. Together, the top ten hold roughly 7.8% of the sample.

V is clipped by 1 base and J by 1 base, and the sequence between their germline boundaries is 16 bases long. CDR1 SQVTM and CDR2 ANQGSEA were looked up in the germline V gene. Spanning cysteine to phenylalanine, the CDR3 consists of 16 amino acids. Only CDR3 DNA is held: 48 bases, read in frame from base 1. All donors were healthy Caucasians. Three pairs of female monozygotic twins, all aged about 18 to 30 years, were included in the twin cohort. Positive isolation kits from Invitrogen were used to isolate the CD4+ and CD8+ T cell populations. The same data also went into a second study, on yellow fever vaccine responses in identical twins. The other study reports the following: The authors reported that the T cell response to vaccination in identical twins appeared partly convergent and partly personalized. The study precisely tracked vaccine-responding T cell clones in identical twins.

The chain employs TRBV29-1 and TRBJ1-1; the D gene is perhaps TRBD1, on 6 matching bases. This sequence originates from a woman under 30 in good health. Sequenced material: CD8+ T cells sorted from blood. The CDR3 region reads CSVEGRGRYGNTEAFF. Here is the DNA: TGCAGCGTTGAAGGCAGGGGAAGGTATGGGAACACTGAAGCTTTCTTT.